Presented here are 17 T cell receptor beta chains from one specimen sequenced in a study of CD8+CD57+ T cells in acquired aplastic anemia. Patients sequenced had flow cytometry evidence of CD8+CD57+ cell expansion. The use of genomic DNA as template underpinned the TCR beta VDJ and CDR3 profiling. A single record per CDR3 protein comes from TCRdb applying MiXCR to the reads. Of some 160,000 distinct CDR3 sequences listed, roughly 48% are singletons. Source material: sorted CD4+, CD8+, or CD8+CD57+ T cells (not recorded which) from PBMCs. These receptors all stem from a human donor with aplastic anemia.

This clonotype was recorded many times. The chain joins TRBV6-2 or TRBV6-3 to TRBJ2-7; D possibly corresponds to TRBD2 (6 bases). Germline CDR1 is MNHEY and CDR2 is SVGEGT. Trimming shortened V by 8 bases and J by 2 bases, and 10 bases separated the two germline ends. This CDR3 has 12 amino acids. The CDR3 sequence: CASGRTTYEQYF. The CDR3 region has the DNA TGTGCCAGCGGGAGGACCACCTACGAGCAGTACTTC.

This chain connects TRBV15 to TRBJ1-5; D is ambiguous. CDR3 length: 13 residues. Trimming cost V 0 bases and J 1 base, with 1 base left between them. CDR1 LNHNV and CDR2 YYDKDF come from the germline V gene (reference sequence). The CDR3 region has the DNA TGTGCCACCAGCAGAGAAAGCAATCAGCCCCAGCATTTT. This sequence encodes CATSRESNQPQHF. Full variable domain (remainder filled in from reference TRBV15 and TRBJ1-5): DAMVIQNPRYQVTQFGKPVTLSCSQTLNHNVMYWYQQKSSQAPKLLFHYYDKDFNNEADTPDNFQSRRPNTSFCFLDIRSPGLGDTAMYLCATSRESNQPQHFGDGTRLSIL.

Notes on this clonotype: A much larger clone sits a single nucleotide away, making a read error possible. The chain recombines TRBV5-1 with TRBJ2-4; TRBD1 matches at 9 bases. This CDR3 spans 14 amino acids. CDR1 is SGHRS, CDR2 YFSETQ, per germline. The J segment lost 7 bases and the V segment lost 0 bases, leaving 2 bases of the junction unmatched. The CDR3 protein is CASSLVGTGNIQYF. CDR3 coding DNA: TGCGCCAGCAGCTTGGTCGGGACAGGGAACATTCAGTACTTC.

The rearrangement uses TRBV20-1 and TRBJ2-5, with D possibly matching TRBD2 (5 bases). CDR1 and CDR2 from the germline V gene are DFQATT and SNEGSKA (reference sequence). V was trimmed by 3 bases and J by 2 bases, leaving 13 bases between them. The length of the CDR3 is 14 residues. In nucleotides, the CDR3 is TGCAGTGCTAGCCGGCGGGCGCTACAAGAGACCCAGTACTTC. It encodes CSASRRALQETQYF.

The chain links TRBV20-1 to TRBJ1-2; D is ambiguous. The CDR3 runs to 11 residues. CDR1 is DFQATT and CDR2 is SNEGSKA in the germline V gene (reference sequence). Trimming stripped 3 bases from V and 7 bases from J, with 9 bases between. The CDR3 region has the DNA TGCAGTGCTAGTCCCACAGTTGGCTACACCTTC. This sequence encodes CSASPTVGYTF.

The table lists this clonotype with many counts. One junction end does not reproduce the germline sequence, and a read error may be involved. The chain is built from TRBV4-1 and TRBJ2-5; tentatively, D is TRBD2 (6 bases). The CDR3 is 15 amino acids. Per germline, CDR1 MGHRA and CDR2 YSYEKL. CDR3 loop: CASSRVVGRQEAQYF. As DNA, the CDR3 is TGCGCCAGCAGCCGAGTGGTAGGGAGGCAAGAGGCCCAGTACTTC.

The V gene is TRBV7-6, the J gene TRBJ2-1, with D perhaps TRBD2 (5 bases). V dropped 5 bases and J dropped 6 bases, with 14 bases sitting between them. Germline V gives CDR1 SGHVS, CDR2 FNYEAQ. There are 14 residues in the CDR3. The CDR3 reads CASSAGVVGNEQFF. CDR3 nucleotide sequence: TGTGCCAGCAGCGCCGGGGTGGTAGGCAATGAGCAGTTCTTC.

This sequence joins TRBV24-1 and TRBJ1-2; D is ambiguous. CDR3 length equals 11 residues. V was clipped by 9 bases and J by 5 bases, with 9 bases between them. Germline V CDR1 and CDR2: KGHDR, SFDVKD. CDR3 sequence reads: CATGDTYGYTF. The CDR3 DNA is TGTGCCACCGGGGATACATATGGCTACACCTTC.

This clonotype appeared many times. The junction does not match germline at one end; this may be a read error. V usage is TRBV7-8 and J usage is TRBJ2-3; TRBD2 matches at 8 bases. There are 15 residues in the CDR3. The germline gives CDR1 SGHVS, CDR2 FQNEAQ. CDR3 protein: CASSVAGIGADTQYF. CDR3 DNA: TGTGCCAGCAGCGTAGCGGGGATTGGGGCAGATACGCAGTATTTT.

This clonotype was seen at least ten times. CDR3: CSARDFNFRGSYNSPLHF. The CDR3 coding sequence is TGCAGTGCTAGAGATTTTAATTTTAGGGGCTCCTATAATTCACCCCTCCACTTT. The rearrangement uses TRBV20-1 and TRBJ1-6; maybe TRBD1 (5 bases). The length of the CDR3 is 18 residues. Between the trimmed V and J ends, which lost 0 bases and 0 bases, there was a span of 15 bases. Per the germline V gene, CDR1 is DFQATT and CDR2 is SNEGSKA (reference sequence).

V gene TRBV5-1 combines with J gene TRBJ2-1; no firm D call. Germline CDR1 reads SGHRS; CDR2 reads YFSETQ. Trimming removed 7 bases from V and 10 bases from J, with 12 bases in between. CDR3 length equals 11 residues. DNA of the CDR3: TGCGCCAGCTATGGAGAGGAAGAGCAGTTCTTC. Amino acids: CASYGEEEQFF.

This rearrangement joins TRBV11-1 to TRBJ1-2; a weak D match, TRBD1 (5 bases). This CDR3 is built from 17 residues. CDR1 SGHAT and CDR2 FQDESV come from the germline V gene (reference sequence). Trimming removed 7 bases at V and 4 bases at J, with 25 bases between. The CDR3 sequence is CASKQLGELDGLYGYTF. CDR3 DNA: TGTGCCAGCAAACAATTAGGGGAACTGGACGGGCTCTATGGCTACACCTTC.

In this sample, this clonotype turned up many times. The chain couples TRBV10-3 to TRBJ2-5; D not resolved. This CDR3 comprises 14 residues. V was shortened by 4 bases and J by 2 bases, with 11 bases between the two germline ends. Germline CDR1 is ENHRY and CDR2 is SYGVKD. CDR3 protein: CAISAVGVQETQYF. CDR3 coding DNA: TGTGCCATCAGTGCGGTTGGAGTGCAAGAGACCCAGTACTTC.

This chain connects TRBV27 to TRBJ2-2; the D gene is possibly TRBD1 (5 bases). Trimming stripped 4 bases from V and 3 bases from J, with 9 bases between. This CDR3 comprises 14 residues. Germline assignment: CDR1 MNHEY and CDR2 SMNVEV (reference sequence). Here the CDR3 reads CASSWGRDTGELFF. The CDR3 nucleotides are TGTGCCAGCAGTTGGGGCCGGGACACCGGGGAGCTGTTTTTT.

The chain carries TRBV30 and TRBJ2-1, with D perhaps being TRBD1 or TRBD2 (6 bases each). This CDR3 spans 14 amino acids. Germline assignment: CDR1 GTSNPN and CDR2 SVGIG (reference sequence). V was pared by 1 base and J by 0 bases, with 7 bases between. CDR3 region: CAWSGGASYNEQFF. The DNA for the CDR3 is TGTGCCTGGAGTGGGGGGGCCTCCTACAATGAGCAGTTCTTC.

This clonotype has a count of ten or more. V and J are TRBV6-1 and TRBJ2-7; D may correspond to TRBD1 or TRBD2 (5 bases each). The germline gives CDR1 MNHNS, CDR2 SASEGT. V was shortened by 6 bases and J by 0 bases, with 12 bases between the two germline ends. CDR3 length equals 14 residues. CDR3 DNA: TGTGCCAGCAGCCCGGGACGGACCTCCTACGAGCAGTACTTC. It translates to CASSPGRTSYEQYF.

This clonotype was counted ten times or more. The rearrangement uses TRBV10-1 and TRBJ2-1, with no clear D. The CDR3 loop spans 13 amino acids. Germline-derived CDR1 and CDR2 are WNHNN and SYGVQD (reference sequence). The ends were cut back, 4 bases at V and 8 bases at J, with 12 bases in the middle. This CDR3 reads CASSVTASHEQFF. Here the CDR3 DNA reads TGCGCCAGCAGTGTAACGGCCTCACATGAGCAGTTCTTC.